The clone carrying this T cell receptor beta chain was detected ten times or more. The input was 500 ng total RNA; TCR beta cDNA was made from it with a constant-region primer. Three-round nested multiplex PCR performed with slightly modified ARM-PCR produced the TCR beta libraries. TCRdb itself ran the multiplex PCR reads through MiXCR, one entry per CDR3 protein. Of 300,000 to 400,000 distinct CDR3 sequences listed, more than 55% are singletons. The sample originates from a study of tumor-infiltrating lymphocytes in primary liver carcinoma. The blood RNA (from unsorted whole blood) was obtained, and germline DNA was also extracted. These patients lived with chronic HBV infection and had never been treated. Sequencing input: peripheral blood. The receptor was derived from a middle-aged man with primary liver carcinoma and hepatitis B virus infection.

CDR3 region: CASSLDREAYGYTF. The CDR3 nucleotides read TGTGCCAGCAGCTTGGACAGGGAAGCCTATGGCTACACCTTC. The chain has TRBV5-4 and TRBJ1-2; maybe TRBD1 (6 bases). The CDR3 consists of 14 residues. The V end was cut by 0 bases, the J end by 4 bases, with 10 bases between. Germline CDR1 SGHNT, CDR2 YYREEE (reference sequence). Based on the CDR3 plus reference TRBV5-4 and TRBJ1-2, the full variable domain is ETGVTQSPTHLIKTRGQQVTLRCSSQSGHNTVSWYQQALGQGPQFIFQYYREEENGRGNFPPRFSGLQFPNYSSELNVNALELDDSALYLCASSLDREAYGYTFGSGTRLTVV.